This TCR beta chain was captured by sequencing in a study of blood T cells in healthy people across ages. This CDR3 has 13 amino acids. In germline, CDR1 is DFQATT, CDR2 SNEGSKA (reference sequence). V gave up 6 bases and J gave up 0 bases; unmatched junction bases: 3. Primed by a sample-barcoded 5' primer and a J-beta primer mix, a second PCR proceeded for about 7 to 12 cycles. TCRdb independently ran MiXCR on the 5' RACE reads; one entry per CDR3 protein. This table holds more than 450,000 distinct CDR3 sequences, over 25% found once. The sample also formed part of further work on T cells of mothers and their children. This second study says: It was related mother-child pairs that showed slightly higher overlap than unrelated pairs, without reaching significance.

Sequenced: blood. The chain combines TRBV20-1 with TRBJ2-3; 7 bases are shared with TRBD2. This sequence originates from a boy between 2 and 10 years old in good health. CDR3 sequence (DNA): TGCAGTGCCCTCGGGGGGAGCACAGATACGCAGTATTTT. Translation gives CSALGGSTDTQYF.